These T cell receptor beta chains were read from a single sample in a study of cytomegalovirus exposure and HLA in healthy donors. Sequencing was performed with immunoSEQ multiplex PCR; in TCRdb, only in-frame clones are kept and a portion is missing. The repertoire consists of nearly 110,000 clones, with approximately 79% occurring once and the leading ten covering approximately 14%. What was sequenced was PBMCs. These receptors came from a woman in her forties in good health and CMV-seropositive. Both conserved end residues are part of each CDR3. The D gene is left open where the match is weak. Clone size is stated in some rows and not others, as once, few, many or a class when expanded.

D gene	V gene	clone size	J gene	CDR3 DNA	CDR3 protein
TRBD1	TRBV5-1	few	TRBJ1-5	TGCGCCAGCAGCTTGGGACAGGGGGGTTATCAGCCCCAGCATTTT	CASSLGQGGYQPQHF
-	TRBV27	-	TRBJ2-1	TGTGCCGTCTCACTCCGGGGGTCCAATGAGCAGTTCTTC	CAVSLRGSNEQFF
TRBD2	TRBV9	-	TRBJ2-3	TGTGCCAGCAGCCCGCGGACTAGCGGGGGGCCGACTAGCACAGATACGCAGTATTTT	CASSPRTSGGPTSTDTQYF
-	TRBV29-1	-	TRBJ2-3	TGCAGCGTTGTCCGACAGACTAGCACAGATACGCAGTATTTT	CSVVRQTSTDTQYF
TRBD1	TRBV18	-	TRBJ1-3	TGTGCCAGCTCACCAGCGGGACAGATTACTGGAAACACCATATATTTT	CASSPAGQITGNTIYF
TRBD1	TRBV10-1	-	TRBJ1-2	TGCGCCAGCAGGGGACAGCCAAGGGGCTACACCTTC	CASRGQPRGYTF
-	TRBV6-5	-	TRBJ2-1	TGTGCCAGCAGTCGCAGGGATTCTTTGGGCAATGAGCAGTTCTTC	CASSRRDSLGNEQFF
-	TRBV5-1	-	TRBJ2-3	TGCGCCAGCAGCGGGACGGATAGCGGTACGCAGTATTTT	CASSGTDSGTQYF
-	TRBV4-2	-	TRBJ1-4	TGTGCCAGCAGCCAATTACAAGAAAAACTGTTTTTT	CASSQLQEKLFF
TRBD2	TRBV27	-	TRBJ2-4	TGTGCCAGCAGTCTTACTAGCGGGGGAACCATTCAGTACTTC	CASSLTSGGTIQYF
TRBD2	TRBV6-1	-	TRBJ2-5	TGTGCCAGCACCCCAAGTAGTACAGCGCGGGAGGACCAGTACTTC	CASTPSSTAREDQYF
-	TRBV19	-	TRBJ1-2	TGTGCCAGTAGTCTGCCTGTCCAGGGGCAAAGCTACGGCTACACCTTC	CASSLPVQGQSYGYTF
TRBD1	TRBV6-4	-	TRBJ2-3	TGTGCCAGCAGCCGACAGGGGCTACACACGGATACGCAGTATTTT	CASSRQGLHTDTQYF
-	TRBV5-1	-	TRBJ2-7	TGCGCCAGCAGCTTACAGGGCTTGACGTACGAGCAGTACTTC	CASSLQGLTYEQYF
-	TRBV11-2	-	TRBJ1-3	TGTGCCAGCAGCCCTCATGACTCAGACTCTGGAAACACCATATATTTT	CASSPHDSDSGNTIYF